These T cell receptor beta chains were read from a single sample in a study of breast tumors, draining lymph nodes, adjacent tissues. TCRdb processed the multiplex PCR reads anew with MiXCR; each CDR3 protein has one entry. The sample carries some 200,000 distinct CDR3 sequences, roughly 31% recorded once. The sequencing sample was made of axillary lymph node tissue. The receptors originated from a female donor with breast cancer. Some clones in this sample may be carry-over from other donors' samples. Each CDR3 is given with its conserved first and last residue. A D gene is named only where the DNA matches it firmly. Where a row states a size, it is once, few, many or the class of an expanded clone; other rows omit it.

clone_size	v_call	d_call	j_call	cdr3_nt	cdr3_aa
many	TRBV15	TRBD2	TRBJ2-2	TGTGCCACCTCCCGGGGGGGACAATCCGGGGAGCTGTTTTTT	CATSRGGQSGELFF
many	TRBV20-1	.	TRBJ2-7	TGCAGTGCTAGAGCGACACGGGGAACCTACGAGCAGTACTTC	CSARATRGTYEQYF
many	TRBV19	TRBD1	TRBJ1-5	TGTGCCAGTAGAAGGGACAGGGGCGATCAGCCCCAGCATTTT	CASRRDRGDQPQHF
.	TRBV29-1	.	TRBJ2-4	TGCAGCGTTTCCCGGGACCAGGAGTACAAAAACATTCAGTACTTC	CSVSRDQEYKNIQYF
many	TRBV15	.	TRBJ2-7	TGTGCCACCAGCAGCGGCAGCAGAGGCTACGAGCAGTACTTC	CATSSGSRGYEQYF
.	TRBV2	.	TRBJ1-4	TGTGCCAGCGCTCCCCGGGCCATCCTGGGTTCAACTAATGAAAAACTGTTTTTT	CASAPRAILGSTNEKLFF
few	TRBV2	TRBD2	TRBJ2-1	TGTGCCAGCTCACCAGAGACTAGCGGATTGAGCTCCTACAATGAGCAGTTCTTC	CASSPETSGLSSYNEQFF
.	TRBV4-2	TRBD1	TRBJ2-6	TGTGCCAGCAGCCAAGATTCCCGACAGGGGAGCTCTGGGGCCAACGTCCTGACTTTC	CASSQDSRQGSSGANVLTF
many	TRBV19	.	TRBJ2-5	TGTGCCAGTAGTAAAAGACAGGCTCCCCAAGAGACCCAGTACTTC	CASSKRQAPQETQYF
.	TRBV6-6	TRBD1	TRBJ1-6	TGTGCCAGCAGTCACAATACAGGGGAAGGGTCACCCCTCCACTTT	CASSHNTGEGSPLHF
many	TRBV3-1	.	TRBJ2-7	TGTGCCAGCAGCCAAGATGGCACCTCCTACGAGCAGTACTTC	CASSQDGTSYEQYF
many	TRBV20-1	TRBD2	TRBJ2-3	TGCAGTGCTGGGGGGGTCCGCACAGATACGCAGTATTTT	CSAGGVRTDTQYF
.	TRBV7-6	.	TRBJ2-5	TGTGCCAGCAGCTTGAATAGCAATCAGCCCCAGTACTTC	CASSLNSNQPQYF
many	TRBV12-3/TRBV12-4	.	TRBJ2-7	TGTGCCAGCAGTCACTCCCCGGACGGGACTTACGAGCAGTACTTC	CASSHSPDGTYEQYF
.	TRBV7-9	TRBD2	TRBJ2-3	TGTGCCAGCAGCTTAACGGGGGCTAGCGGGAAAACAGATACGCAGTATTTT	CASSLTGASGKTDTQYF
many	TRBV6-5	.	TRBJ2-7	TGTGCCAGCAGTTCAGCACAGGGCGTCGCCGAGCAGTACTTC	CASSSAQGVAEQYF
many	TRBV5-1	TRBD2	TRBJ2-1	TGCGCCAGCAAGGCGGGGGATGACAATGAGCAGTTCTTC	CASKAGDDNEQFF
many	TRBV30	.	TRBJ1-4	TGTGCCTGGAGAAGGGGTAGGACTAATGAAAAACTGTTTTTT	CAWRRGRTNEKLFF
.	TRBV20-1	.	TRBJ2-7	TGCAGTGCTAACCAGGACCGACTGTACGGGCAGTACTTC	CSANQDRLYGQYF
many	TRBV14	TRBD1	TRBJ2-7	TGTGCCAGCAGCCAAGGACAGGGGGCGGAACAGTACTTC	CASSQGQGAEQYF
.	TRBV19	.	TRBJ1-6	TGTGCCAGTAAGGAGGGAGCGGGGGATTCACCCCTCCACTTT	CASKEGAGDSPLHF
once	TRBV24-1	.	TRBJ2-1	TGTGCCACCAGTGATTCGTTAGCCGGCTCCTACAATGAGCAGTTCTTC	CATSDSLAGSYNEQFF
many	TRBV19	.	TRBJ1-2	TGTGCCAGTAGTACCCCCCCGGGGGGCAGAGCGCGGTCCTATGGCTACACCTTC	CASSTPPGGRARSYGYTF
many	TRBV19	.	TRBJ2-2	TGTGCCAGTAGTATGCTGGAGGGGGGGCCCGGGGAGCTGTTTTTT	CASSMLEGGPGELFF
many	TRBV5-6	TRBD2	TRBJ2-1	TGTGCCAGCAGCTTGGAGGCGGGAGGCAATGAGCAGTTCTTC	CASSLEAGGNEQFF
many	TRBV9	.	TRBJ2-1	TGTGCCACCCTACAGTACTACAATGAGCAGTTCTTC	CATLQYYNEQFF
few	TRBV6-2/TRBV6-3	.	TRBJ2-7	TGTGCCAGCAGTTACTCCCGGCGATGGGGGCCCTCCTACGAGCAGTACTTC	CASSYSRRWGPSYEQYF
many	TRBV20-1	.	TRBJ2-1	TGCAGTGCTAGGGAAGCGGGCAGAAGCTCCTACAATGAGCAGTTCTTC	CSAREAGRSSYNEQFF